This note documents a single TCR beta chain sequence. Data came from immunoSEQ multiplex PCR; TCRdb stores just in-frame clones and leaves some out. The sample contains under 150,000 clones, 65% to 85% of which appear only once. The CDR3 is made up of 15 amino acids. V lost 1 base and J lost 2, with 10 bases in between. Germline CDR1 reads MNHEY; CDR2 reads SVGEGT. The sample belongs to a study of blood T cell repertoires in COVID-19. The clonotype comes from a man aged 50-59 years with acute or convalescent COVID-19. This chain links TRBV6-2 or TRBV6-3 with TRBJ2-3; the D is unclear. Specimen: peripheral blood. CDR3 loop: CASSYWNRDTDTQYF. The CDR3 DNA reads as TGTGCCAGCAGTTACTGGAACAGAGACACAGATACGCAGTATTTT.